This T cell receptor (beta chain) was identified in a study of T cell repertoires in cytomegalovirus infection. Across the whole study: TCR beta signatures that were public indicated CMV infection and matching HLA type. The study's findings and limits: CMV-specific HLA-C-restricted TCR beta clonotypes dominated the ex vivo response. People with CMV and the relevant HLA were identified by cumulative public TCR beta family frequency.

The V end lost 2 bases, the J end lost 0 bases, and 17 bases lay between the germline ends. Per the germline V gene, CDR1 is SGHVS and CDR2 is FNYEAQ. The CDR3 is made up of 17 amino acids. This clonotype has a count of ten or more. Antigen: not known. TCRdb reanalysed the reads using MiXCR and keeps one entry per CDR3 protein. The table records some 600,000 distinct CDR3 sequences, about 24% of them present only once. This chain links TRBV7-6 with TRBJ2-7; no clear D gene. This sequence originates from a human donor in good health (CMV status not recorded). Some clones in this sample may be carry-over from other donors' samples. Sequencing input: CD8+ T cells from PBMCs. This chain's CDR3 is CASSLLASPPDSYEQYF. In DNA, the CDR3 is TGTGCCAGCAGCTTATTAGCTTCCCCCCCAGACTCCTACGAGCAGTACTTC.